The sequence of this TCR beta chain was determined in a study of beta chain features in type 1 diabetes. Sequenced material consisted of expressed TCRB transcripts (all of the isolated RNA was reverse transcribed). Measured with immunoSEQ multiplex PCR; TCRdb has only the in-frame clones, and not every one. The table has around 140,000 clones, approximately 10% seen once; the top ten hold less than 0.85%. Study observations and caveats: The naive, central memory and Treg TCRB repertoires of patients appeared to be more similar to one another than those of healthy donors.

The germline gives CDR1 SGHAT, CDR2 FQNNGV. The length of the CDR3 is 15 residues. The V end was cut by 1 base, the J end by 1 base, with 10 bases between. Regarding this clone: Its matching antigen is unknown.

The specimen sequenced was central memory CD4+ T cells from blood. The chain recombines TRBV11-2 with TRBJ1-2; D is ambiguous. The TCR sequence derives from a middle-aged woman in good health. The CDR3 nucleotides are TGTGCCAGCAGCTTAGGCGGGAGTGGTAACTATGGCTACACCTTC. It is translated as CASSLGGSGNYGYTF.